Below are 27 T cell receptor beta chains sequenced from a single sample in a study of blood T cell repertoires in COVID-19. Clones were sequenced by immunoSEQ multiplex PCR, and TCRdb holds only the in-frame ones, with some missing. This sample has 95,000 to 150,000 clones; 88% occur once, and the top ten carry approximately 8.1%. The material sequenced was peripheral blood. The receptors were sampled from a man aged 50 or older with acute or convalescent COVID-19.

This clone was detected once. The genes are TRBV9 and TRBJ2-3, with a tentative D call TRBD2 (6 bases). This CDR3 has 17 residues. From germline, CDR1 is SGDLS and CDR2 YYNGEE. V dropped 2 bases and J dropped 5 bases, with 21 bases sitting between them. The CDR3 nucleotides read TGTGCCAGCAGCGTCGATTCCCCCGGGACTTTGCTAGATACGCAGTATTTT. Translation gives CASSVDSPGTLLDTQYF.

The chain combines TRBV19 with TRBJ2-1; TRBD2 agrees at 8 bases. Germline V gives CDR1 LNHDA, CDR2 SQIVND (reference sequence). V dropped 6 bases and J dropped 9; count of bases not matched to a gene: 10. This CDR3 comprises 14 residues. The CDR3 loop reads CASSPGTSIAEQFF. CDR3 nucleotide sequence: TGTGCCAGTAGCCCCGGGACTAGTATAGCTGAGCAGTTCTTC.

The rearrangement joins TRBV27 to TRBJ2-7; D ambiguous. Between the trimmed V and J ends, which lost 4 bases and 9 bases, there was a span of 10 bases. CDR1 is MNHEY and CDR2 is SMNVEV in the germline V gene (reference sequence). This CDR3 region has 11 residues. In nucleotides, the CDR3 is TGTGCCAGCAGTTCTACGACTTCGCAGTACTTC. Protein product: CASSSTTSQYF.

This CDR3 reads CASSLARTQSNQPQHF. In DNA form, the CDR3 reads TGTGCCAGCAGCTTAGCACGGACTCAGAGCAATCAGCCCCAGCATTTT. The chain is built from TRBV7-8 and TRBJ1-5; D is unresolved. Between the trimmed V and J ends, which lost 0 bases and 1 base, there was a span of 10 bases. This CDR3 has 16 residues. The germline V gene encodes CDR1 SGHVS and CDR2 FQNEAQ.

This clone was seen a single time. CDR3 sequence: CASSQFGGLGYEQYF. CDR3 coding DNA: TGTGCCAGCAGCCAATTTGGAGGATTAGGCTACGAGCAGTACTTC. The chain is built from TRBV3-1 (or the pseudogene TRBV3-2) and TRBJ2-7; D is possibly TRBD2 (5 bases). The V gene lost 2 bases and the J gene lost 3 bases, with 14 bases spanning the gap. Germline V gene sequence: CDR1 LGHDT, CDR2 YNNKEL (reference sequence). The CDR3 totals 15 residues.

The V and J genes are TRBV19 and TRBJ2-1; 11 bases match TRBD2. CDR1 is LNHDA and CDR2 is SQIVND in the germline V gene (reference sequence). With 3 bases clipped from V and 7 bases from J, the junction kept 8 bases outside the gene matches. This CDR3 contains 16 residues. This CDR3 reads CASSMIAGGNSNEQFF. CDR3 nucleotide sequence: TGTGCCAGTAGTATGATAGCGGGAGGGAACTCGAATGAGCAGTTCTTC.

The V gene is TRBV11-3, the J gene TRBJ2-7; 11 positions match TRBD2. Germline CDR1 and CDR2: SGHNT and YENEEA. V dropped 1 base and J dropped 2; count of bases not matched to a gene: 4. The CDR3 has 16 amino acids. CDR3 bases: TGTGCCAGCAGCTTAGGTTTTAGCGGGAGGGCCTACGAGCAGTACTTC. This encodes CASSLGFSGRAYEQYF.

This clone was detected once. The rearrangement joins TRBV2 to TRBJ1-2; 8 bases are shared with TRBD1. J lost 8 bases, V lost 9 bases, and 5 bases had no gene match. This CDR3 region has 11 residues. CDR1 SNHLY and CDR2 FYNNEI come from the germline V gene. Here the CDR3 DNA reads TGTGCCAGAACACAGGGGGGAGGCTACACCTTC. Translating gives CARTQGGGYTF.

This clone has just one count. The J gene is TRBJ1-1, the V gene TRBV7-9; D not resolved. The CDR3 is 14 residues long. The germline V and J ends were trimmed by 3 bases and 3 bases, with 11 bases remaining between them. The V gene's germline CDR1 is SEHNR and CDR2 FQNEAQ (reference sequence). The CDR3 here is CASSFEMMYTEAFF. CDR3 nucleotides: TGTGCCAGCAGCTTTGAGATGATGTACACTGAAGCTTTCTTT. Full variable domain (missing parts from reference TRBV7-9 and TRBJ1-1): DTGVSQNPRHKITKRGQNVTFRCDPISEHNRLYWYRQTLGQGPEFLTYFQNEAQLEKSRLLSDRFSAERPKGSFSTLEIQRTEQGDSAMYLCASSFEMMYTEAFFGQGTRLTVV.

V is TRBV30 and J is TRBJ1-6; D may be TRBD1 (6 bases). V was shortened by 0 bases and J by 10 bases, with 16 bases between the two germline ends. Per germline, CDR1 GTSNPN and CDR2 SVGIG (reference sequence). CDR3 length: 15 amino acids. In nucleotides, the CDR3 is TGTGCCTGGAGTGTAAAAATGGCAGGGGAATCACCCCTCCACTTT. Translating it yields CAWSVKMAGESPLHF.

The J gene is TRBJ2-1, the V gene TRBV24-1; D is ambiguous. Trimming left V 3 bases short and J 7 bases short, with 6 bases between. Germline V gene data show CDR1 as KGHDR and CDR2 as SFDVKD. The CDR3 spans 12 residues. Here the CDR3 DNA reads TGTGCCACCAGTGATCAGGTTAATGAGCAGTTCTTC. Translating gives CATSDQVNEQFF.

The rearrangement links TRBV28 to TRBJ1-4; possible D gene TRBD1, 5 bases. Trimming cost V 5 bases and J 3 bases, with 13 bases left between them. Germline CDR1 MDHEN, CDR2 SYDVKM. The CDR3 length is 15 residues. CDR3 in DNA: TGTGCCAGCAGTCCGTCAGGGTACGCTAATGAAAAACTGTTTTTT. Translation: CASSPSGYANEKLFF.

The J gene is TRBJ1-1, the V gene TRBV5-4, with D tentatively TRBD1 (6 bases). Germline lookup yields CDR1 SGHNT and CDR2 YYREEE (reference sequence). The V gene lost 4 bases and the J gene lost 2 bases, with 15 bases spanning the gap. The CDR3 totals 15 residues. The CDR3 bases are TGTGCCAGCAGCCCGAGGCGGGGGCTTAACACTGAAGCTTTCTTT. Protein product: CASSPRRGLNTEAFF.

The chain links TRBV5-6 to TRBJ1-3; no clear D. Germline CDR1 is SGHDT and CDR2 is YYEEEE. The ends were cut back, 2 bases at V and 4 bases at J, with 10 bases in the middle. The CDR3 is 14 residues long. The DNA of the CDR3 is TGTGCCAGCAGCTTTGGGCAAACCGGAAACACCATATATTTT. The encoded protein is CASSFGQTGNTIYF.

CDR3 loop: CASSLRGSTGEQYF. The CDR3 region has the DNA TGCGCCAGCAGCTTGAGGGGGAGTACCGGCGAGCAGTACTTC. This rearrangement joins TRBV5-1 to TRBJ2-7; TRBD1 might be the D (6 bases). The germline CDR1 and CDR2 sequences are SGHRS and YFSETQ. This CDR3 is built from 14 residues. V was shortened by 1 base and J by 6 bases, with 14 bases between the two germline ends.

J is TRBJ2-1 and V is TRBV5-1; 14 nucleotides line up with TRBD2. This CDR3 has 18 residues. Germline trimming cut 0 bases from V and 2 bases from J; bases unmatched to any gene: 4. CDR1 SGHRS and CDR2 YFSETQ come from the germline V gene. CDR3 sequence reads: CASSLGGTSGSAYNEQFF. For the CDR3, the DNA is TGCGCCAGCAGCTTGGGAGGGACTAGCGGGAGTGCCTACAATGAGCAGTTCTTC.

V usage is TRBV19 and J usage is TRBJ2-7, with a possible D match to TRBD2 (5 bases). This CDR3 comprises 14 residues. Trimming stripped 5 bases from V and 3 bases from J, with 14 bases between. Germline loops: CDR1 LNHDA, CDR2 SQIVND (reference sequence). In DNA, the CDR3 is TGTGCCAGTAGTTCCCCTAGCACTAACTACGAGCAGTACTTC. As protein: CASSSPSTNYEQYF.

J is TRBJ1-1 and V is TRBV18; unclear D gene. Germline CDR1 reads KGHSH; CDR2 reads LQKENI. This CDR3 contains 15 residues. Trimming removed 1 base at V and 8 bases at J, with 17 bases between. DNA for the CDR3: TGTGCCAGCTCACCACGCGGGCCGCTCGGTCCAGAAGCTTTCTTT. This codes for CASSPRGPLGPEAFF.

CDR3 protein: CASSDWTSGSFGEQFF. CDR3 DNA sequence: TGTGCCAGTAGTGACTGGACTAGCGGGAGTTTTGGTGAGCAGTTCTTC. The V call is TRBV19, the J call TRBJ2-1; 13 nucleotides match TRBD2. The germline V gene encodes CDR1 LNHDA and CDR2 SQIVND (reference sequence). This CDR3 spans 16 amino acids. Trimming removed 5 bases from V and 9 bases from J; junction bases left unmatched: 10.

V gene TRBV24-1 combines with J gene TRBJ1-1, with TRBD1 matching 9 bases. This CDR3 has 15 amino acids. With 5 bases clipped from V and 2 bases from J, the junction kept 5 bases outside the gene matches. Germline V gene lookup returns CDR1 KGHDR and CDR2 SFDVKD. CDR3 region: CATSVHRGHNTEAFF. For the CDR3, the DNA is TGTGCCACCAGTGTACACAGGGGGCACAACACTGAAGCTTTCTTT.

The V and J genes are TRBV24-1 and TRBJ2-5; possibly TRBD1 for D (5 bases). CDR3 length: 13 amino acids. Germline CDR1 KGHDR, CDR2 SFDVKD. V was trimmed by 9 bases and J by 5 bases, leaving 15 bases between them. The CDR3 is CATGSGARETQYF. CDR3 coding DNA: TGTGCCACCGGATCTGGGGCGAGGGAGACCCAGTACTTC.

The DNA of the CDR3 is TGTGCCAGAGACCCTAGACTAGCTGCCCACGAGCAGTACTTC. Amino acids: CARDPRLAAHEQYF. The chain recombines TRBV5-3 with TRBJ2-7; TRBD2 aligns across 7 bases. TRBV5-3 is labeled an ORF, and its function is uncertain. The CDR3 loop spans 14 amino acids. V lost 7 bases, J lost 5 bases, and 12 bases stayed unmatched.

This chain uses TRBV5-1 with TRBJ1-3; 7 bases align to TRBD1. V was clipped by 5 bases and J by 2 bases; unmatched bases: 4. Germline-derived CDR1 and CDR2 are SGHRS and YFSETQ. This CDR3 comprises 14 residues. CDR3 bases: TGCGCCAGCAGAAACCAGGGGGCTGGAAACACCATATATTTT. Translated: CASRNQGAGNTIYF.

CDR3 sequence (DNA): TGTGCCAGCAGCACGCTGCGGAGGGCCTACGAGCAGTACTTC. Protein: CASSTLRRAYEQYF. The chain combines TRBV7-8 with TRBJ2-7; possible D gene TRBD2, 6 bases. Trimming shortened V by 5 bases and J by 2 bases, and 13 bases separated the two germline ends. Germline V gives CDR1 SGHVS, CDR2 FQNEAQ. CDR3 size: 14 residues.

The J gene is TRBJ1-3, the V gene TRBV21-1. TRBV21-1 is deemed a pseudogene. The CDR3 is 12 residues long. CDR3 sequence: CASSKASNTIYF. CDR3 nucleotide sequence: TGTGCCAGCAGCAAAGCTAGTAACACCATATATTTT.

The chain has TRBV3-1 (or the pseudogene TRBV3-2) and TRBJ2-7; 15 bases map to TRBD2. Germline V gene lookup returns CDR1 LGHDT and CDR2 YNNKEL (reference sequence). The V segment lost 4 bases and the J segment 2 bases; nucleotides outside the gene matches: 12. This CDR3 has 19 residues. This CDR3 reads CASSLAGLAGGRRPYEQYF. The CDR3 bases are TGTGCCAGCAGCCTAGCAGGACTAGCGGGAGGGCGGCGTCCCTACGAGCAGTACTTC.

V and J are TRBV4-2 and TRBJ2-3, with D possibly being TRBD2 (7 bases). Germline values: CDR1 LGHNA, CDR2 YNFKEQ. The CDR3 totals 16 residues. Trimming removed 3 bases at V and 4 bases at J, with 17 bases between. The CDR3 sequence: CASSHKKGGDSDTQYF. DNA of the CDR3: TGTGCCAGCAGCCACAAAAAAGGGGGGGATTCAGATACGCAGTATTTT.